The 18 T cell receptor beta chains below come from one sample, sequenced in a study of cytomegalovirus exposure and HLA in healthy donors. Amplification used 60 Vbeta primers and 13 Jbeta primers. The data were produced by immunoSEQ multiplex PCR, yet TCRdb's version contains in-frame clones alone and is incomplete. Of about 180,000 clones in the sample, around 81% were seen once. Sequences were obtained from PBMCs. The receptor source for this set is a woman aged 25 to 39 in good health and CMV-seronegative.

Comment on this clone: Other DNA sequences from this sample encode an identical CDR3 as well. This rearrangement joins TRBV5-1 to TRBJ2-3; 9 bases are shared with TRBD1. Germline CDR1 SGHRS, CDR2 YFSETQ. This CDR3 has 15 residues. With 0 bases clipped from V and 3 bases from J, the junction kept 2 bases outside the gene matches. The CDR3 loop reads CASSLVTGGTDTQYF. CDR3 sequence (DNA): TGCGCCAGCAGCTTGGTGACAGGGGGTACAGATACGCAGTATTTT.

The chain joins TRBV15 to TRBJ2-5; D remains unclear. With 5 bases removed from V and 5 bases from J, the gap between germline ends came to 15 bases. Germline V gene sequence: CDR1 LNHNV, CDR2 YYDKDF (reference sequence). The CDR3 spans 14 residues. The CDR3 bases are TGTGCCACCAGCTCCGACGGCGGATTGGAGACCCAGTACTTC. Encoded protein: CATSSDGGLETQYF.

The CDR3 DNA sequence: TGTGCCATCAGAGGGGGCTCGACGGGAAAAGCAGATACGCAGTATTTT. It specifies CAIRGGSTGKADTQYF. This rearrangement joins TRBV10-3 to TRBJ2-3; 7 bases match TRBD1. Per germline, CDR1 ENHRY and CDR2 SYGVKD. This CDR3 region has 16 residues. V trimming: 6 bases; J trimming: 4 bases; junction bases outside the gene matches: 13.

This clone was recorded a few times. The chain links TRBV7-9 to TRBJ2-5, with 7 bases aligning to TRBD2. The J call may be faulty, since TRBJ2-7 better matches the DNA end. Germline lookup yields CDR1 SEHNR and CDR2 FQNEAQ (reference sequence). CDR3 size: 13 residues. For the CDR3, the DNA is TGTGCCAGCAGGGGGGACTATACCTACGAGCAGTACTTC. It encodes CASRGDYTYEQYF.

The CDR3 here is CSVEGGSGANVLTF. DNA for the CDR3: TGCAGCGTTGAGGGGGGCTCTGGGGCCAACGTCCTGACTTTC. V gene TRBV29-1 combines with J gene TRBJ2-6; weak D call: TRBD2 (6 bases). Trimming shortened V by 3 bases and J by 0 bases, and 6 bases separated the two germline ends. This CDR3 region has 14 residues. Germline values: CDR1 SQVTM, CDR2 ANQGSEA.

The genes are TRBV6-5 and TRBJ1-1; a weak D match, TRBD1 (6 bases). The CDR3 loop spans 12 amino acids. Deletions cut 5 bases from V and 4 bases from J, with 8 bases between. Germline lookup yields CDR1 MNHEY and CDR2 SVGAGI. CDR3 coding DNA: TGTGCCAGCAGTACAGGGCGCACTGAAGCTTTCTTT. Its translation: CASSTGRTEAFF.

The rearrangement links TRBV28 to TRBJ1-5, with 9 positions matching TRBD1. The germline CDR1 and CDR2 sequences are MDHEN and SYDVKM. The CDR3 consists of 16 residues. The junction had 8 bases not matched to a gene; V was cut back by 6 bases and J by 2 bases. The CDR3, as DNA: TGTGCCAGCAGGTACACAGGGGGCTTAGGCAATCAGCCCCAGCATTTT. Translated: CASRYTGGLGNQPQHF.

V is TRBV9 and J is TRBJ2-5; no clear D gene. Germline V gene sequence: CDR1 SGDLS, CDR2 YYNGEE. The V end was cut by 3 bases, the J end by 3 bases, with 6 bases between. The CDR3 is made up of 12 amino acids. The CDR3 sequence is CASSAIEETQYF. The DNA of the CDR3 is TGTGCCAGCAGCGCCATTGAAGAGACCCAGTACTTC.

The V and J genes are TRBV7-2 and TRBJ1-2; maybe TRBD1 (5 bases). The CDR3 runs 15 residues. Trimming shortened V by 4 bases and J by 5 bases, and 17 bases separated the two germline ends. Germline values: CDR1 SGHTA, CDR2 FQGNSA. CDR3 region: CASSSHPTANYGYTF. CDR3 in DNA: TGTGCCAGCAGCTCCCACCCGACAGCCAATTATGGCTACACCTTC.

This chain connects TRBV5-6 to TRBJ1-6, with a weak D call TRBD1 (5 bases). This CDR3 comprises 14 residues. Germline CDR1 SGHDT, CDR2 YYEEEE. Trimming left V 5 bases short and J 7 bases short, with 13 bases between. CDR3 nucleotide sequence: TGTGCCAGCAGACAGCAGGGAGGCAATTCACCCCTCCACTTT. It encodes CASRQQGGNSPLHF.

The chain has TRBV7-2 and TRBJ2-2, with 9 bases fitting TRBD2. The CDR3 spans 15 residues. V shed 7 bases, J shed 4 bases, and the junction held 7 bases outside the gene matches. CDR1 and CDR2 (germline): SGHTA, FQGNSA. The CDR3 loop reads CASTSQAGGTGELFF. In nucleotides, the CDR3 is TGTGCCAGCACAAGTCAAGCGGGAGGCACCGGGGAGCTGTTTTTT.

The J gene is TRBJ2-5, the V gene TRBV7-2; maybe TRBD1 (5 bases). Germline assignment: CDR1 SGHTA and CDR2 FQGNSA. This CDR3 has 13 amino acids. Trimming shortened V by 5 bases and J by 0 bases, and 7 bases separated the two germline ends. This CDR3 reads CASSQGHQETQYF. The CDR3 region has the DNA TGTGCCAGCAGCCAGGGCCACCAAGAGACCCAGTACTTC.

DNA for the CDR3: TGTGCCAGCAGCTTTAGCGGGAGATTAGTCGAGCAGTACTTC. Translation gives CASSFSGRLVEQYF. This rearrangement joins TRBV5-6 to TRBJ2-7; 9 bases are shared with TRBD2. CDR1 SGHDT and CDR2 YYEEEE come from the germline V gene. V lost 2 bases to trimming and J lost 6 bases; unmatched junction nucleotides: 6. The CDR3 sequence is 14 residues long.

The chain uses TRBV9 and TRBJ2-7, with TRBD2 identical over 13 bases. The V gene end was trimmed by 4 bases and the J gene end by 7 bases; junction bases not matched to a gene: 11. The germline gives CDR1 SGDLS, CDR2 YYNGEE. The CDR3 extends over 16 amino acids. Here the CDR3 reads CASSTLAGGPVGEQYF. CDR3 DNA: TGTGCCAGCAGCACACTAGCGGGAGGGCCGGTTGGGGAGCAGTACTTC.

On this clone itself: A junction end diverges from the germline sequence, so it may reflect a read error. The J gene is TRBJ2-3, the V gene TRBV7-9; the match to TRBD2 covers 9 bases. CDR1 and CDR2 (germline): SEHNR, FQNEAQ (reference sequence). The CDR3 sequence is 15 residues long. DNA of the CDR3: TGTTCCAGCAGCACTGATAGCGGGAGATCAGATACGCAGTATTTT. Translated: CSSSTDSGRSDTQYF.

The chain is built from TRBV2 and TRBJ2-7; 11 nucleotides match TRBD1. This CDR3 is 14 amino acids long. CDR1 SNHLY and CDR2 FYNNEI come from the germline V gene. The V and J ends lost 7 bases and 4 bases, in that order; junction bases with no gene match: 6. This chain's CDR3 is CASKWGQGDYEQYF. The CDR3 DNA sequence: TGTGCCAGCAAGTGGGGACAGGGGGATTACGAGCAGTACTTC.

This clone is a singleton in its sample. The chain couples TRBV5-1 to TRBJ1-2; tentatively, D is TRBD1 (5 bases). The CDR3 extends over 14 amino acids. V dropped 2 bases and J dropped 0 bases, with 8 bases sitting between them. The germline CDR1 and CDR2 sequences are SGHRS and YFSETQ. The CDR3: CASSFSGANYGYTF. CDR3 DNA: TGCGCCAGCAGCTTCTCGGGGGCTAACTATGGCTACACCTTC. The variable domain in full, completed from reference TRBV5-1 and TRBJ1-2, reads KAGVTQTPRYLIKTRGQQVTLSCSPISGHRSVSWYQQTPGQGLQFLFEYFSETQRNKGNFPGRFSGRQFSNSRSEMNVSTLELGDSALYLCASSFSGANYGYTFGSGTRLTVV.

This sequence joins TRBV19 and TRBJ1-4; 9 bases fit TRBD1. Germline assignment: CDR1 LNHDA and CDR2 SQIVND (reference sequence). The CDR3 spans 15 residues. After removal of 4 bases from V and 6 bases from J, the junction contained 6 bases not matched to a gene. The CDR3 region is CASSRPGQGHEKLFF. Here the CDR3 DNA reads TGTGCCAGTAGTAGGCCCGGACAGGGGCATGAAAAACTGTTTTTT.